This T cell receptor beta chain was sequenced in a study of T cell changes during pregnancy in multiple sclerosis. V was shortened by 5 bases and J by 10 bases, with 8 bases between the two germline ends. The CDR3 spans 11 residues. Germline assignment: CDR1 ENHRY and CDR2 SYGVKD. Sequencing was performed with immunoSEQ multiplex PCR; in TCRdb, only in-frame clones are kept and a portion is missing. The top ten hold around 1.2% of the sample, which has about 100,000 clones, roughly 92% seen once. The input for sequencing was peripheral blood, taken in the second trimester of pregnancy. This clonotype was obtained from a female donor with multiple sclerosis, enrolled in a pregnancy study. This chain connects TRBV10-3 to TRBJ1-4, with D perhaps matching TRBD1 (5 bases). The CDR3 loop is CAISNQGKLFF. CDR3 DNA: TGTGCCATCAGTAACCAGGGAAAACTGTTTTTT.